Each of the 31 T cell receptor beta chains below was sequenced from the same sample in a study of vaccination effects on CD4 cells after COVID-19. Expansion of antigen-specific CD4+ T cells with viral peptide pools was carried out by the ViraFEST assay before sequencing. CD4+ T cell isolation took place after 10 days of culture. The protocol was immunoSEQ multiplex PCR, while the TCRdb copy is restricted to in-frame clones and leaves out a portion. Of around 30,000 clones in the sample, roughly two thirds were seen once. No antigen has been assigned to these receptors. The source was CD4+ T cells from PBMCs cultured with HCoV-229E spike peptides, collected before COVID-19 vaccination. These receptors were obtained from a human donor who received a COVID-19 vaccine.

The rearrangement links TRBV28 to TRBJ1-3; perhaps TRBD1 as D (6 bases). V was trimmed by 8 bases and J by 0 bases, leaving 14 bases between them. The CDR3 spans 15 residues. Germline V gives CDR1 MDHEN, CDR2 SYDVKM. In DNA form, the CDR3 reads TGTGCCAGCGGGGGCCTTTCTTTCTCTGGAAACACCATATATTTT. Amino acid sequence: CASGGLSFSGNTIYF.

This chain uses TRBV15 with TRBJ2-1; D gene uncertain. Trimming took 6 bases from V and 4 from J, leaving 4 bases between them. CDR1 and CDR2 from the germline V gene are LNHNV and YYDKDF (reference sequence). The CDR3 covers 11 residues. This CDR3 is CATRGYNEQFF. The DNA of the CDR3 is TGTGCCACCAGGGGTTACAATGAGCAGTTCTTC.

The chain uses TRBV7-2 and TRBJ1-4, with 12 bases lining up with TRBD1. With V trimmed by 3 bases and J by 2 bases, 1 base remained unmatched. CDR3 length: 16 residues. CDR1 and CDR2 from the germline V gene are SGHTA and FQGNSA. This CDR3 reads CASSLGQGATNEKLFF. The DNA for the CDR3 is TGTGCCAGCAGCTTGGGACAGGGGGCCACTAATGAAAAACTGTTTTTT.

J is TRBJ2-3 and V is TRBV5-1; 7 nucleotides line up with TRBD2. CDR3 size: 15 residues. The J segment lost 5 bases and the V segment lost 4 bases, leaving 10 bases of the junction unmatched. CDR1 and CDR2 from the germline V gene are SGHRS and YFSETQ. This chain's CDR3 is CASSLGGNAGDTQYF. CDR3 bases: TGCGCCAGCAGCCTGGGGGGGAATGCGGGAGATACGCAGTATTTT.

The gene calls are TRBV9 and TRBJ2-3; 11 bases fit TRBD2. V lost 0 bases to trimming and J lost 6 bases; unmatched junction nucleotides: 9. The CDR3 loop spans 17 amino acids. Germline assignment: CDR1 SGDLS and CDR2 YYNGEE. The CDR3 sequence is CASSVGGSGGATDTQYF. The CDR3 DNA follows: TGTGCCAGCAGCGTAGGGGGTAGCGGGGGGGCAACCGATACGCAGTATTTT.

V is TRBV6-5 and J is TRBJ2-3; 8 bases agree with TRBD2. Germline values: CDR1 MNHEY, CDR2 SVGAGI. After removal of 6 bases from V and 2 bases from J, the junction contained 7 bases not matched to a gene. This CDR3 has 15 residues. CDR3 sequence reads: CASRPGGADTDTQYF. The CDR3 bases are TGTGCCAGCAGACCCGGGGGGGCCGACACAGATACGCAGTATTTT.

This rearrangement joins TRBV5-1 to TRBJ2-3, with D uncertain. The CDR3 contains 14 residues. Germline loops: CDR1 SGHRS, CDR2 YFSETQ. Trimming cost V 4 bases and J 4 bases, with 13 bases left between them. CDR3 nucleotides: TGCGCCAGCAGCCCCGAGTTGGGTTCAGATACGCAGTATTTT. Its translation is CASSPELGSDTQYF.

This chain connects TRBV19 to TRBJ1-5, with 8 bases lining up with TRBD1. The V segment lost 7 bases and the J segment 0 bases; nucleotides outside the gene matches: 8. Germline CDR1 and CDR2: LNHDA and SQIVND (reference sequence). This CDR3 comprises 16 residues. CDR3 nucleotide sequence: TGTGCCAGTACAGGACAGGGATCGTATAGCAATCAGCCCCAGCATTTT. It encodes CASTGQGSYSNQPQHF.

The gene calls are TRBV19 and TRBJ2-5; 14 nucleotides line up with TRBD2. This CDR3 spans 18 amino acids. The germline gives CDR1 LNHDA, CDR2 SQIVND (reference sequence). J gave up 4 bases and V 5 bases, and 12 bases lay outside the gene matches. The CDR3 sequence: CASSEGLAGVGIRETQYF. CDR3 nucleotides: TGTGCCAGTAGTGAGGGACTAGCGGGAGTAGGTATCCGAGAGACCCAGTACTTC.

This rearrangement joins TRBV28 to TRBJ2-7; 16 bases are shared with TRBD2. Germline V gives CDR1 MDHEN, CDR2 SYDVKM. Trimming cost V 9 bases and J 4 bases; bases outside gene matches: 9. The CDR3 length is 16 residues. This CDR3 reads CARVGTSGRAIYEQYF. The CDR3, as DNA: TGTGCCAGGGTGGGGACTAGCGGGAGGGCCATTTACGAGCAGTACTTC.

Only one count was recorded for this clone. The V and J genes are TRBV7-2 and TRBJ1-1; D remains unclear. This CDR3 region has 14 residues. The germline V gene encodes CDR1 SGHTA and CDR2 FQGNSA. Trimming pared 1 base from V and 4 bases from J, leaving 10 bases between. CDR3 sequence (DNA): TGTGCCAGCAGCTTAGTACCCCAGGCCACTGAAGCTTTCTTT. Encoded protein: CASSLVPQATEAFF.

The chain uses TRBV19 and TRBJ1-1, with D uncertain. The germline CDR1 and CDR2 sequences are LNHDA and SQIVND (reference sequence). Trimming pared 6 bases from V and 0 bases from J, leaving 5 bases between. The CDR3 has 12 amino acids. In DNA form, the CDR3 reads TGTGCCAGTAGCCCCTTGAACACTGAAGCTTTCTTT. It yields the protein CASSPLNTEAFF.

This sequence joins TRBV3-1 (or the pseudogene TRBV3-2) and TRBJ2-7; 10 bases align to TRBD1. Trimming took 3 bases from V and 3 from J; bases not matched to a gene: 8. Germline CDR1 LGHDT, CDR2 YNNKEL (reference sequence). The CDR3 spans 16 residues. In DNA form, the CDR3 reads TGTGCCAGCAGCCACTCCGGGACAGGGGTTTTCTACGAGCAGTACTTC. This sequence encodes CASSHSGTGVFYEQYF.

The DNA of the CDR3 is TGTGCCTGGAGTGGCGGGAGCTCCTACAATGAGCAGTTCTTC. Its protein product is CAWSGGSSYNEQFF. The gene calls are TRBV30 and TRBJ2-1; 7 nucleotides agree with TRBD2. V shed 1 base, J shed 0 bases, and the junction held 0 bases outside the gene matches. The CDR3 spans 14 residues. CDR1 GTSNPN and CDR2 SVGIG come from the germline V gene (reference sequence).

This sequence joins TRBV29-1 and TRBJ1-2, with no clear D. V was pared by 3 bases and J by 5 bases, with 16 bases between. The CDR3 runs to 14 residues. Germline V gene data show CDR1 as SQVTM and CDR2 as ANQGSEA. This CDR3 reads CSVDPAGGSYGYTF. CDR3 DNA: TGCAGCGTTGATCCGGCAGGCGGGTCTTATGGCTACACCTTC.

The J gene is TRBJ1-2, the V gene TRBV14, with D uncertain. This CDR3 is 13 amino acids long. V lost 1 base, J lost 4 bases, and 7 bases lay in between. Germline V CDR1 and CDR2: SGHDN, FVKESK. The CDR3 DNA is TGTGCCAGCAGCCAAGCCCAGACCTATGGCTACACCTTC. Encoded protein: CASSQAQTYGYTF.

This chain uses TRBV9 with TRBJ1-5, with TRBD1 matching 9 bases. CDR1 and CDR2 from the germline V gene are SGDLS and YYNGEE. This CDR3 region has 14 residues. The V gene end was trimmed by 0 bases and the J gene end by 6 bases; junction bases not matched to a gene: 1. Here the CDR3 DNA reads TGTGCCAGCAGCGTAGAGGACAGGGGTCAGCCCCAGCATTTT. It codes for CASSVEDRGQPQHF.

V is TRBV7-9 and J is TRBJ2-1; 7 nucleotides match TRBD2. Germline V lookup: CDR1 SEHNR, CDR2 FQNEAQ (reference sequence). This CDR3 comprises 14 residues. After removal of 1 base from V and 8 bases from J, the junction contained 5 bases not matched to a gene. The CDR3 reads CASSLGLAVDEQFF. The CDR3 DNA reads TGTGCCAGCAGCTTAGGTCTAGCGGTGGATGAGCAGTTCTTC.

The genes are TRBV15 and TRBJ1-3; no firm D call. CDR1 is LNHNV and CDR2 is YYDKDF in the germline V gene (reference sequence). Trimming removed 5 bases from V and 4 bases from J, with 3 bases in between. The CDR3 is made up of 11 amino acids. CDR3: CATSLGNTIYF. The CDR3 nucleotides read TGTGCCACCAGCCTGGGAAACACCATATATTTT. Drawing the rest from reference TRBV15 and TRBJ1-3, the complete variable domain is DAMVIQNPRYQVTQFGKPVTLSCSQTLNHNVMYWYQQKSSQAPKLLFHYYDKDFNNEADTPDNFQSRRPNTSFCFLDIRSPGLGDTAMYLCATSLGNTIYFGEGSWLTVV.

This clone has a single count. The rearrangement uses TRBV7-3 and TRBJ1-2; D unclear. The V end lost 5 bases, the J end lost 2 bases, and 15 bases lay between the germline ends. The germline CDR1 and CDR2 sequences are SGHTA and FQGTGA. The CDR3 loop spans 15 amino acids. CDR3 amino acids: CASSGGGKTNYGYTF. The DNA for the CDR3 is TGTGCCAGCAGCGGAGGAGGCAAAACCAACTATGGCTACACCTTC.

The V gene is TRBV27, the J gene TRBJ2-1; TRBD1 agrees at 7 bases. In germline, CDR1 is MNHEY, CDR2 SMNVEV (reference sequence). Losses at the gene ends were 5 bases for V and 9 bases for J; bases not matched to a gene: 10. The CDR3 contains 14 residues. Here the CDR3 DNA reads TGTGCCAGCAGTGCCGACAGGGTTCGTGGTGAGCAGTTCTTC. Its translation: CASSADRVRGEQFF.

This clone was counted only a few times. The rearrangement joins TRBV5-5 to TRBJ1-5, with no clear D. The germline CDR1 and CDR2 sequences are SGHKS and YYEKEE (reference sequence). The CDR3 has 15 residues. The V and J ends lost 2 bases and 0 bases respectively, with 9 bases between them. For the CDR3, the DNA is TGTGCCAGCAGCTTTAATACGGGTAGCAATCAGCCCCAGCATTTT. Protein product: CASSFNTGSNQPQHF.

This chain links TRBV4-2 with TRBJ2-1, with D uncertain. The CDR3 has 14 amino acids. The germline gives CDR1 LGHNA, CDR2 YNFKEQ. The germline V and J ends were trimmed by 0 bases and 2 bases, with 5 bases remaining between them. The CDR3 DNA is TGTGCCAGCAGCCAAGAGTGGGCCTACAATGAGCAGTTCTTC. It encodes CASSQEWAYNEQFF.

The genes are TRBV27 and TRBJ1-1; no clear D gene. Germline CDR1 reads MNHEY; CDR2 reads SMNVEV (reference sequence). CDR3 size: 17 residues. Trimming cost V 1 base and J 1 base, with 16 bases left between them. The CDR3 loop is CASSLFGTSARNTEAFF. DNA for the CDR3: TGTGCCAGCAGTTTATTTGGTACCAGCGCGCGGAACACTGAAGCTTTCTTT.

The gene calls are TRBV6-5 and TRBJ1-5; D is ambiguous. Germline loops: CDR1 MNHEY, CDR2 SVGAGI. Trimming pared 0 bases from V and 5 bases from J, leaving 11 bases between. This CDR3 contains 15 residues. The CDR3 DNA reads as TGTGCCAGCAGTTACTCAAAGCGGACGCATCAGCCCCAGCATTTT. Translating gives CASSYSKRTHQPQHF.

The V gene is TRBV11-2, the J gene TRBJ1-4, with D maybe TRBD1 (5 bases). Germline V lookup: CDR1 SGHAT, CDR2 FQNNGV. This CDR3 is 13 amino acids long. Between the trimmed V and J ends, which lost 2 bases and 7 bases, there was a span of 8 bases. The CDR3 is CASSLTGAEKLFF. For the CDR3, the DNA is TGTGCCAGCAGCTTAACCGGGGCTGAAAAACTGTTTTTT.

Written as DNA, the CDR3 is TGTGCCAGCAGTTCCCTTCGCCATATCACAGATACGCAGTATTTT. Protein sequence: CASSSLRHITDTQYF. This chain joins TRBV28 and TRBJ2-3; D unclear. Germline V gene data show CDR1 as MDHEN and CDR2 as SYDVKM. The CDR3 has 15 amino acids. V was pared by 4 bases and J by 2 bases, with 13 bases between. Combining the CDR3 with reference TRBV28 and TRBJ2-3 gives the whole variable domain DVKVTQSSRYLVKRTGEKVFLECVQDMDHENMFWYRQDPGLGLRLIYFSYDVKMKEKGDIPEGYSVSREKKERFSLILESASTNQTSMYLCASSSLRHITDTQYFGPGTRLTVL.

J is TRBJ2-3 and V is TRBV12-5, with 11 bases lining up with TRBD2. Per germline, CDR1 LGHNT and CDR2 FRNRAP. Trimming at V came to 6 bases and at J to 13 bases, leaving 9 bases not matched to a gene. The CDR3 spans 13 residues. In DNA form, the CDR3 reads TGTGCTAGTGGCCTAGCTAGCGGGGGGAGAGAGTATTTT. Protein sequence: CASGLASGGREYF.

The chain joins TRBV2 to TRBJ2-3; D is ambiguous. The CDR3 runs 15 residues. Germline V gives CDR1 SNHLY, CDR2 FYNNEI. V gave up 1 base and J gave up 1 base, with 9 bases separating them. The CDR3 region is CASSEGVWGTDTQYF. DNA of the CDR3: TGTGCCAGCAGTGAAGGGGTATGGGGCACAGATACGCAGTATTTT.

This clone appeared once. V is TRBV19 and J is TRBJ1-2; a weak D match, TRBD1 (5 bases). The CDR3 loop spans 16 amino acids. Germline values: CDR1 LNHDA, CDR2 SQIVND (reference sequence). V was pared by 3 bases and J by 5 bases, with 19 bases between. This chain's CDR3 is CASSISGYIKNYGYTF. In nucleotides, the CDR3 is TGTGCCAGTAGTATTTCAGGGTACATTAAGAATTATGGCTACACCTTC.

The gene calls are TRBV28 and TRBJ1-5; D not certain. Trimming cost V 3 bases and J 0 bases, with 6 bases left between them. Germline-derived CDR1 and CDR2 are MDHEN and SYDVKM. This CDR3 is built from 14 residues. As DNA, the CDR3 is TGTGCCAGCAGTTTTGCCAATAGCAATCAGCCCCAGCATTTT. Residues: CASSFANSNQPQHF.